Each of the 22 T cell receptor beta chains below was sequenced from the same sample in a study of T-cell reconstitution after alpha-beta-depleted transplantation in children. Preparing the TCRbeta library involved the use of unique molecular identifiers. TCRdb processed the PCR reads anew with MiXCR; each CDR3 protein has one entry. The data contain about 690,000 distinct CDR3 sequences, roughly 15% of them singletons. The specimen comprised PBMCs from the stem cell graft donor, sampled from the stem cell graft. These receptors were obtained from a human donor who donated a stem cell graft to a child with acute myeloid leukemia.

This clonotype was seen more than once but under ten times. The chain joins TRBV7-2 to TRBJ2-7; 7 bases match TRBD1. V lost 5 bases and J lost 5; bases outside the gene matches: 6. The germline gives CDR1 SGHTA, CDR2 FQGNSA. The CDR3 sequence is 13 residues long. The CDR3 DNA follows: TGTGCCAGCAGCACCGGACAGGCGAACGAGCAGTACTTC. The encoded protein is CASSTGQANEQYF.

This clonotype was observed many times. This chain connects TRBV6-1 to TRBJ2-5; a possible D gene is TRBD1 (6 bases). The CDR3 runs 14 residues. Trimming cost V 3 bases and J 1 base, with 9 bases left between them. In germline, CDR1 is MNHNS, CDR2 SASEGT. The CDR3: CASSDDRLQETQYF. CDR3 in DNA: TGTGCCAGCAGTGACGACAGGCTCCAAGAGACCCAGTACTTC.

The chain links TRBV19 to TRBJ2-1; TRBD1 agrees at 10 bases. Germline CDR1 and CDR2: LNHDA and SQIVND (reference sequence). The CDR3 sequence is 16 residues long. The J segment lost 1 base and the V segment lost 5 bases, leaving 5 bases of the junction unmatched. CDR3 nucleotide sequence: TGTGCCAGTAGTGACCGACAGGGGGCGTCCTACAATGAGCAGTTCTTC. It codes for CASSDRQGASYNEQFF. Using reference TRBV19 and TRBJ2-1 for the parts outside the CDR3, the full variable domain is DGGITQSPKYLFRKEGQNVTLSCEQNLNHDAMYWYRQDPGQGLRLIYYSQIVNDFQKGDIAEGYSVSREKKESFPLTVTSAQKNPTAFYLCASSDRQGASYNEQFFGPGTRLTVL.

This clonotype showed up many times. The chain carries TRBV5-6 and TRBJ2-3, with D tentatively TRBD1 (5 bases). Germline CDR1 reads SGHDT; CDR2 reads YYEEEE. Trimming removed 2 bases from V and 7 bases from J, with 11 bases in between. This CDR3 region has 13 residues. CDR3 amino acids: CASSFGTGNTQYF. The DNA for the CDR3 is TGTGCCAGCAGCTTCGGCACAGGAAATACGCAGTATTTT.

This clonotype was counted ten times or more. V and J are TRBV12-3 or TRBV12-4 and TRBJ2-3; D unresolved. The CDR3 length is 14 residues. Trimming removed 6 bases at V and 1 base at J, with 11 bases between. CDR3 sequence reads: CASSPSAGTDTQYF. Here the CDR3 DNA reads TGTGCCAGCAGCCCCTCCGCAGGCACAGATACGCAGTATTTT.

Only a few counts were recorded for this clonotype. J is TRBJ1-1 and V is TRBV7-2; 9 bases map to TRBD1. CDR3 length: 15 amino acids. The V and J ends lost 4 bases and 3 bases, in that order; junction bases with no gene match: 6. Germline V CDR1 and CDR2: SGHTA, FQGNSA. DNA of the CDR3: TGTGCCAGCAGCTGGCAGACAGGGGGGGACACTGAAGCTTTCTTT. It specifies CASSWQTGGDTEAFF.

This clonotype was observed a few times. The J gene is TRBJ2-1, the V gene TRBV9; D remains unclear. Germline CDR1 reads SGDLS; CDR2 reads YYNGEE. The CDR3 runs 16 residues. The V gene lost 0 bases and the J gene lost 0 bases, with 10 bases spanning the gap. DNA for the CDR3: TGTGCCAGCAGCGTAGACGGACGGAGCTCCTACAATGAGCAGTTCTTC. The encoded protein is CASSVDGRSSYNEQFF.

This clonotype was counted at least ten times. The J gene is TRBJ2-7, the V gene TRBV5-1; 7 nucleotides match TRBD2. V was pared by 1 base and J by 1 base, with 5 bases of the junction left unmatched. The CDR3 has 15 residues. CDR1 is SGHRS, CDR2 YFSETQ, per germline. Here the CDR3 DNA reads TGCGCCAGCAGCTTGTCCGGGGGGACGTCCTACGAGCAGTACTTC. Translation: CASSLSGGTSYEQYF.

This clonotype came up many times. V is TRBV20-1 and J is TRBJ2-7; 7 bases align to TRBD1. In germline, CDR1 is DFQATT, CDR2 SNEGSKA (reference sequence). CDR3 length: 14 amino acids. J lost 2 bases, V lost 6 bases, and 10 bases had no gene match. CDR3 bases: TGCAGTGCCTATGCCCTACAGGGGACCTACGAGCAGTACGTC. This gives the protein CSAYALQGTYEQYV.

The chain couples TRBV30 to TRBJ2-7, with 9 bases matching TRBD1. The CDR3 contains 15 residues. The V and J ends lost 2 bases and 6 bases, in that order; junction bases with no gene match: 11. CDR1 is GTSNPN and CDR2 is SVGIG in the germline V gene (reference sequence). The CDR3 loop is CAWSRPGTGSREQYF. The CDR3 DNA reads TGTGCCTGGAGTCGCCCCGGGACAGGGAGCCGCGAGCAGTACTTC.

This clonotype was seen a handful of times. DNA for the CDR3: TGCAGTGCTACGACAGGGGATATGGAAAAACTGTTTTTT. Translation gives CSATTGDMEKLFF. V and J are TRBV20-1 and TRBJ1-4; 8 bases are shared with TRBD1. J was trimmed by 8 bases and V by 4 bases; bases with no gene match: 6. There are 13 residues in the CDR3. The germline gives CDR1 DFQATT, CDR2 SNEGSKA (reference sequence).

There are a few counts of this clonotype. The gene calls are TRBV7-2 and TRBJ1-6; D gene uncertain. Trimming removed 7 bases from V and 6 bases from J, with 7 bases in between. The CDR3 totals 12 residues. Per germline, CDR1 SGHTA and CDR2 FQGNSA. CDR3 nucleotide sequence: TGTGCCAGCAACACCCCTAATTCACCCCTCCACTTT. Encoded protein: CASNTPNSPLHF.

This clonotype was observed at least ten times. The rearrangement links TRBV12-5 to TRBJ2-1; possibly TRBD2 for D (5 bases). The V end was cut by 9 bases, the J end by 5 bases, with 11 bases between. In germline, CDR1 is LGHNT, CDR2 FRNRAP. This CDR3 comprises 12 residues. In DNA form, the CDR3 reads TGTGCTAGCACCGAGGGTCACAATGAGCAGTTCTTC. This translates into CASTEGHNEQFF.

This clonotype occurred a few times. The chain is built from TRBV7-9 and TRBJ1-1; no reliable D call. The CDR3 totals 13 residues. Deletions cut 0 bases from V and 7 bases from J, with 9 bases between. CDR1 SEHNR and CDR2 FQNEAQ come from the germline V gene (reference sequence). The CDR3 loop is CASSLATEREAFF. The DNA for the CDR3 is TGTGCCAGCAGCTTAGCGACGGAACGTGAAGCTTTCTTT.

This chain joins TRBV30 and TRBJ2-7, with D possibly matching TRBD1 (6 bases). V lost 2 bases and J 1 base, leaving 15 bases between the germline ends. CDR3 length equals 15 residues. CDR1 is GTSNPN and CDR2 is SVGIG in the germline V gene (reference sequence). CDR3 sequence: CAWSPGHRASYEQYF. The DNA of the CDR3 is TGTGCCTGGAGTCCCGGCCACAGGGCTTCCTACGAGCAGTACTTC.

The table lists this clonotype with many counts. The chain couples TRBV4-1 to TRBJ1-2; D gene unclear. Per germline, CDR1 MGHRA and CDR2 YSYEKL. This CDR3 has 14 residues. The V end lost 1 base, the J end lost 1 base, and 7 bases lay between the germline ends. The CDR3 nucleotides are TGCGCCAGCAGCCAAGTTTTAGTTAACTATGGCTACACCTTC. This translates into CASSQVLVNYGYTF.

The chain combines TRBV7-9 with TRBJ1-4; maybe TRBD1 (6 bases). V was cut by 10 bases and J by 2 bases, with 14 bases left in between. The CDR3 has 14 residues. CDR1 and CDR2 (germline): SEHNR, FQNEAQ (reference sequence). The CDR3 DNA sequence: TGTGCCATCCTACAGGGAGGCACTAATGAAAAACTGTTTTTT. Amino acid sequence: CAILQGGTNEKLFF.

V and J are TRBV12-3 or TRBV12-4 and TRBJ1-2; TRBD1 matches 8 bases. V shed 5 bases, J shed 4 bases, and the junction held 9 bases outside the gene matches. CDR3 length: 15 amino acids. The CDR3 is CASSPSVGQGYGYTF. The CDR3 nucleotides are TGTGCCAGCAGTCCGTCGGTAGGACAGGGCTATGGCTACACCTTC.

This clonotype has at least ten counts. The DNA of the CDR3 is TGCAGCCTGTCCCGGCCAAATGGTTCACCCCTCCACTTT. It is translated as CSLSRPNGSPLHF. The chain combines TRBV20-1 with TRBJ1-6, with D hard to call. The CDR3 has 13 amino acids. Germline lookup yields CDR1 DFQATT and CDR2 SNEGSKA (reference sequence).

V usage is TRBV7-2 and J usage is TRBJ1-1; TRBD1 might be the D (5 bases). Trimming left V 3 bases short and J 6 bases short, with 11 bases between. CDR3 length: 13 residues. Germline V gene lookup returns CDR1 SGHTA and CDR2 FQGNSA. The CDR3 loop reads CASSFRQSSEAFF. The CDR3 DNA reads as TGTGCCAGCAGCTTTAGACAGAGCTCTGAAGCTTTCTTT.

This clonotype was found many times. The chain couples TRBV29-1 to TRBJ2-2; a possible D gene is TRBD2 (5 bases). V lost 5 bases, J lost 7 bases, and 11 bases lay in between. CDR3 length: 12 residues. The germline V gene has CDR1 SQVTM and CDR2 ANQGSEA. The DNA of the CDR3 is TGCAGCGTTCTCTGGAGGAGCGGGGAGCTGTTTTTT. Translation gives CSVLWRSGELFF.

This chain uses TRBV11-2 with TRBJ1-2; a weak D match, TRBD1 (5 bases). V gave up 2 bases and J gave up 4 bases, with 20 bases separating them. The length of the CDR3 is 17 residues. CDR1 is SGHAT and CDR2 is FQNNGV in the germline V gene. Here the CDR3 DNA reads TGTGCCAGCAGCTTAAATTTCTTCCAGGGCCAACCCTATGGCTACACCTTC. It specifies CASSLNFFQGQPYGYTF.